This T cell receptor (beta chain) is from a study of cytomegalovirus exposure and HLA in healthy donors. The V and J ends lost 6 bases and 3 bases respectively, with 12 bases between them. Per germline, CDR1 MDHEN and CDR2 SYDVKM. CDR3 size: 15 residues. Of note for this clone: The target antigen is unknown.

Both 60 Vbeta primers and 13 Jbeta primers went into the PCR. Clones were sequenced by immunoSEQ multiplex PCR, and TCRdb holds only the in-frame ones, with some missing. The sample has 90,000 to 120,000 clones; less than 85% are singletons. Study-level findings and limits: TCR beta chains numbering more than 150 were designated cytomegalovirus-associated.

The source of this sequence is a woman under 30 in good health and CMV-seropositive. The rearrangement links TRBV28 to TRBJ1-6, with TRBD1 as a possible D gene (5 bases). Source material: PBMCs. The CDR3 loop is CASRQRQGYNSPLHF. The CDR3 DNA reads TGTGCCAGCAGACAACGCCAGGGCTATAATTCACCCCTCCACTTT.